One sample yielded the 5 T cell receptor beta chains listed below, sequenced in a study of cytotoxic CD8 clonotypes in ibrutinib-treated CLL. Generated by immunoSEQ multiplex PCR, the TCRdb table keeps only in-frame clones and is missing some. The sample comprises around 310,000 clones, 70% to 80% of which are singletons, and over 6.5% rests with the top ten. Sample: PBMCs, taken before ibrutinib treatment. Every receptor here comes from a human donor with chronic lymphocytic leukemia.

The chain joins TRBV20-1 to TRBJ2-1, with 9 bases identical to TRBD2. This CDR3 has 11 residues. Germline V lookup: CDR1 DFQATT, CDR2 SNEGSKA (reference sequence). CDR3 region: CSVAGAREQFF. The CDR3 DNA reads as TGCAGCGTAGCGGGAGCGAGGGAGCAGTTCTTC.

This chain uses TRBV6-1 with TRBJ1-5, with unresolved D. The V gene's germline CDR1 is MNHNS and CDR2 SASEGT. The CDR3 totals 14 residues. The V gene lost 0 bases and the J gene lost 5 bases, with 8 bases spanning the gap. As DNA, the CDR3 is TGTGCCAGCAGTGAAGCGCAAGGGCATCAGCCCCAGCATTTT. It translates to CASSEAQGHQPQHF.

The V call is TRBV19, the J call TRBJ2-2; D is undetermined. The CDR3 sequence is 11 residues long. Germline CDR1 and CDR2: LNHDA and SQIVND (reference sequence). V lost 6 bases and J 6 bases, leaving 5 bases between the germline ends. CDR3 sequence: CASSPPGELFF. CDR3 nucleotide sequence: TGTGCCAGTAGCCCTCCCGGGGAGCTGTTTTTT.

The chain carries TRBV7-2 and TRBJ2-1; 14 nucleotides line up with TRBD2. The CDR3 has 16 residues. V shed 3 bases and J 10 bases; nucleotides not matched to a gene: 8. Germline V CDR1 and CDR2: SGHTA, FQGNSA. The CDR3 DNA follows: TGTGCCAGCAGCTTTAGCCGCGGACTAGCGGGAGGCGAGCAGTTCTTC. The encoded protein is CASSFSRGLAGGEQFF.

CDR3 coding DNA: TGTGCCAGCAGTCCCCCGGGGGTTCCCGCTAACAATGAGCAGTTCTTC. The encoded protein is CASSPPGVPANNEQFF. The chain couples TRBV6-6 to TRBJ2-1, with D possibly matching TRBD2 (6 bases). The ends were cut back, 5 bases at V and 5 bases at J, with 19 bases in the middle. Germline V lookup: CDR1 MNHNY, CDR2 SVGAGI (reference sequence). The CDR3 loop spans 16 amino acids.